The subject of this entry is one TCR beta chain. This clone was seen more than once but under ten times. The antigen it recognizes is unknown. Base qualities were left out, and no much larger clone turns up one base away. V loses 7 bases of germline sequence and J loses 7 bases, and the interval between the two ends is 16 bases. The CDR3 numbers 14 residues from cysteine through phenylalanine. The retained sequence is limited to the CDR3, 42 bases, with the frame set at the first base. CDR1 and CDR2 were assigned from the germline V gene as MDHEN and SYDVKM. Each collaborating institution followed its own protocols to collect whole blood in K2EDTA tubes. For TCRbeta analysis, collaborators shipped samples in one of three forms: frozen whole blood, isolated PBMCs, or DNA extracted from either of those sample types. These data are taken from a study of blood T cell repertoires in COVID-19 (dated by TCRdb to between 2020 and 2021). Broadly, across the study: The collaborator samples originated in the United States, Italy and Spain and spanned the acute and convalescent phases of COVID-19. The material from the prospective study consisted of cDNA or gDNA derived from T cells, B-cell-depleted T cells, or PBMCs. Deeply sampled blood TCRbeta repertoires from subjects exposed to, actively infected with, or recovered from COVID-19 were included in the dataset. A freely available public database, intended as a resource for researchers studying the immune response to SARS-CoV-2, is where the repertoires were released. Samples came from the ongoing ImmuneRACE study (first 160 participants) plus 1,254 subjects from 6 global collaborators. A de-identified subject ID, COVID-19 status, age in years and sex were almost always included in the sample metadata. Where HLA class I and class II types were available, the types were taken from metadata supplied by the sample provider, not from assay-based typing.

TCRbeta CDR3 regions were amplified from genomic DNA by means of the immunoSEQ Assay, a bias-controlled multiplex PCR. The study's processing was this. Within the assay, amplification of reference gene primers was used to estimate how many nucleated cells each sample contained. To quantify the absolute abundance of each unique TCRbeta CDR3 rearrangement, sequence reads were collapsed and filtered. For each sample, productive Simpson clonality was calculated as the square root of Simpson's diversity index over productive rearrangements. Not all clones reach the TCRdb copy of this immuneACCESS table, which keeps in-frame sequences only. Checked studies attribute under half of the gap to unresolved V genes and leave the rest unexplained. The D gene and trimming were derived from the DNA, and the V and J assignments and clone size from that table. Across this sample there are 200,000 to 250,000 clones, with 86% seen only once. The ten largest clonotypes hold 5.5% to 7% of the sample.

Study-level results and caveats: How much clinical and demographic metadata was included differed by source and by participant, and the metadata was provided uncurated.

The V and J segments used are TRBV28 and TRBJ1-4, with the D gene uncertain. This sequence was found in a man older than 75 with acute or convalescent COVID-19. Source material: peripheral blood. Here the CDR3 is given as CASNFPGIGEKLFF. The DNA sequence reads TGTGCCAGCAATTTTCCGGGGATTGGTGAAAAACTGTTTTTT.